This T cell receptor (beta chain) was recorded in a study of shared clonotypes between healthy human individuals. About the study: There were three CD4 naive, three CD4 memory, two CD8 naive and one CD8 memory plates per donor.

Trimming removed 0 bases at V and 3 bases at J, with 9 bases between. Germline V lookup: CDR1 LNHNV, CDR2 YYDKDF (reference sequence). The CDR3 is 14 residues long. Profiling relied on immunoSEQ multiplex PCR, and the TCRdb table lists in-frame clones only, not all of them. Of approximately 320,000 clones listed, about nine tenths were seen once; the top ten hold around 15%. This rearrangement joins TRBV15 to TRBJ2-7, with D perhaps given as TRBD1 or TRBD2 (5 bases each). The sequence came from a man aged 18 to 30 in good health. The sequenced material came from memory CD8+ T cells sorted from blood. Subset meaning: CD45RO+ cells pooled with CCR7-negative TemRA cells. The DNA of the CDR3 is TGTGCCACCAGCAGAGATTGGGACGACTACGAGCAGTACTTC. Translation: CATSRDWDDYEQYF.